This T cell receptor (beta chain) was captured by sequencing in a study of patients and donors after allogeneic stem cell transplantation. TCRdb analysed the RT-PCR reads with MiXCR anew, one entry per CDR3 protein. The repertoire holds about 960,000 distinct CDR3 sequences, with roughly 18% as singletons. This receptor was obtained from a human donor who was either an allogeneic HSCT recipient or a stem cell or donor lymphocyte infusion donor (not recorded which). It is not recorded whose cells these are; they may come from a transplant donor. Sequencing used blood, either unsorted or a sorted T cell fraction (not recorded which).

The CDR3 coding sequence is TGTGCCAGCAGCCGTAGCGGGAGGGCGGGAGCAACCTACAATGAGCAGTTCTTC. Protein product: CASSRSGRAGATYNEQFF. This sequence joins TRBV11-1 and TRBJ2-1, with TRBD2 matching over 11 bases. Germline trimming cut 5 bases from V and 2 bases from J; bases unmatched to any gene: 11. The CDR3 covers 18 residues. Germline V CDR1 and CDR2: SGHAT, FQDESV (reference sequence).